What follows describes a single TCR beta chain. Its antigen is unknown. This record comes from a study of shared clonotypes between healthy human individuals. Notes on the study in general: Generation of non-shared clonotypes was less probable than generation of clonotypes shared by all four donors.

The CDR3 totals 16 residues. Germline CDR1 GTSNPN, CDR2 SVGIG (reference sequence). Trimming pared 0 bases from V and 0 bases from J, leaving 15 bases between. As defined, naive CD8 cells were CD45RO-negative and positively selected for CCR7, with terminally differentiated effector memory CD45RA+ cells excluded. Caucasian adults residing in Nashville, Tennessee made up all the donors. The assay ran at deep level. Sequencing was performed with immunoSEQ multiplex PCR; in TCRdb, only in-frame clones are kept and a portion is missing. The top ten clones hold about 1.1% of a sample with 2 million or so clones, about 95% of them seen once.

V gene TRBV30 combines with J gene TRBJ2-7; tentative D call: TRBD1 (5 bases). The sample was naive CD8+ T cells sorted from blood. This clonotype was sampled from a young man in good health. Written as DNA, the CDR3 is TGTGCCTGGAGTGTTGGGCAGGGTCAACTCTCCTACGAGCAGTACTTC. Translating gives CAWSVGQGQLSYEQYF.